The 15 T cell receptor beta chains below come from one sample, sequenced in a study of shared clonotypes between healthy human individuals. Naive CD8 cells lacked CD45RO and underwent positive selection for CCR7, leaving out terminally differentiated effector memory CD45RA+ cells. Profiled with immunoSEQ multiplex PCR; TCRdb holds only in-frame clones, not every one. Found here are around 1.9 million clones, roughly 91% of them singletons; the top ten hold around 1.7%. The sample was naive CD8+ T cells from PBMCs. These receptors were obtained from a man aged 18-30 years in good health. Some clones in this sample may be carry-over from other donors' samples.

The chain joins TRBV30 to TRBJ2-7; 8 bases match TRBD2. Germline-derived CDR1 and CDR2 are GTSNPN and SVGIG (reference sequence). V was pared by 5 bases and J by 5 bases, with 8 bases of the junction left unmatched. The CDR3 has 13 amino acids. The DNA of the CDR3 is TGTGCCTGGTCCGGGGGGGATGTGGACGAGCAGTACTTC. It translates to CAWSGGDVDEQYF.

This chain links TRBV9 with TRBJ2-5; possibly TRBD1 or TRBD2 for D (7 bases each). V lost 2 bases and J 2 bases, leaving 19 bases between the germline ends. The CDR3 loop spans 17 amino acids. CDR1 is SGDLS, CDR2 YYNGEE, per germline. CDR3 bases: TGTGCCAGCAGCGTTGAGGGAGGGGGCTTCTCACAAGAGACCCAGTACTTC. Its translation: CASSVEGGGFSQETQYF.

The rearrangement uses TRBV7-9 and TRBJ2-3, with TRBD1 matching over 9 bases. J lost 6 bases, V lost 4 bases, and 11 bases had no gene match. Germline CDR1 reads SEHNR; CDR2 reads FQNEAQ (reference sequence). The CDR3 is 16 amino acids. This CDR3 reads CASSSSDRGRRDTQYF. The CDR3 DNA follows: TGTGCCAGCAGCTCATCGGACAGGGGCCGGAGGGATACGCAGTATTTT.

The rearrangement links TRBV27 to TRBJ2-7, with 8 positions matching TRBD1. Germline V gene sequence: CDR1 MNHEY, CDR2 SMNVEV (reference sequence). V gave up 5 bases and J gave up 7 bases; unmatched junction bases: 10. The CDR3 runs 14 residues. In nucleotides, the CDR3 is TGTGCCAGCAGTGTCGGACAGGGTGCGTGGGAGCAGTACTTC. Translating gives CASSVGQGAWEQYF.

The chain combines TRBV16 with TRBJ2-7; possibly TRBD1 for D (6 bases). V was trimmed by 3 bases and J by 6 bases, leaving 12 bases between them. The CDR3 consists of 13 residues. The germline CDR1 and CDR2 sequences are KGHSY and FQNENV. The CDR3 DNA follows: TGTGCCAGCAGCCAGAACGACAGGACCGAGCAGTACTTC. This translates into CASSQNDRTEQYF.

V gene TRBV11-2 combines with J gene TRBJ2-3; TRBD2 matches at 7 bases. The V and J ends lost 6 bases and 5 bases, in that order; junction bases with no gene match: 11. The CDR3 runs to 15 residues. Looked up from germline, CDR1 is SGHAT and CDR2 is FQNNGV. The CDR3 region is CASRPNAGVLDTQYF. The CDR3 coding sequence is TGTGCCAGCAGACCTAACGCGGGAGTTCTAGATACGCAGTATTTT.

The V and J genes are TRBV5-8 and TRBJ2-2, with a tentative D call TRBD1 (6 bases). From germline, CDR1 is SGHTS and CDR2 YDEGEE. Trimming stripped 4 bases from V and 7 bases from J, with 14 bases between. The CDR3 is 14 residues long. Written as DNA, the CDR3 is TGTGCCAGCAGCACTTACAGGGACGGCGGGGAGCTGTTTTTT. Its translation is CASSTYRDGGELFF.

The genes are TRBV6-9 and TRBJ2-4; D not resolved. V gave up 6 bases and J gave up 0 bases, with 12 bases separating them. The germline CDR1 and CDR2 sequences are MNHGY and SVAAGI. CDR3 size: 15 residues. For the CDR3, the DNA is TGTGCCAGCAGAGGCTTATACGTAGCCAAAAACATTCAGTACTTC. Its translation: CASRGLYVAKNIQYF.

The rearrangement joins TRBV7-9 to TRBJ1-1; D unresolved. CDR1 is SEHNR and CDR2 is FQNEAQ in the germline V gene (reference sequence). Trimming left V 2 bases short and J 7 bases short, with 2 bases between. The CDR3 covers 10 residues. In DNA form, the CDR3 reads TGTGCCAGCAGCTTATATGAAGCTTTCTTT. Protein: CASSLYEAFF.

The genes are TRBV2 and TRBJ1-1; D possibly corresponds to TRBD1 (5 bases). This CDR3 comprises 14 residues. CDR1 SNHLY and CDR2 FYNNEI come from the germline V gene. Trimming left V 1 base short and J 11 bases short, with 17 bases between. CDR3 protein: CASSEEGWAHGAFF. CDR3 nucleotide sequence: TGTGCCAGCAGTGAAGAGGGGTGGGCTCATGGGGCTTTCTTT.

V usage is TRBV4-1 and J usage is TRBJ2-7; the match to TRBD2 covers 10 bases. V lost 1 base and J lost 6; bases outside the gene matches: 6. This CDR3 is 15 amino acids long. Germline lookup yields CDR1 MGHRA and CDR2 YSYEKL. In DNA form, the CDR3 reads TGCGCCAGCAGCCAAGGACTAGCGGGTCTAGGCGAGCAGTACTTC. This sequence encodes CASSQGLAGLGEQYF.

This chain links TRBV7-8 with TRBJ2-7; possibly TRBD1 for D (6 bases). V lost 1 base and J lost 7, with 17 bases in between. Germline V CDR1 and CDR2: SGHVS, FQNEAQ. This CDR3 is 15 amino acids long. The DNA of the CDR3 is TGTGCCAGCAGCTTAGAAGGCCTGGGGGCGCGGGAGCAGTACTTC. Amino acids: CASSLEGLGAREQYF.

The V call is TRBV7-6, the J call TRBJ1-2; TRBD1 is a possible D gene (6 bases). The V end was cut by 5 bases, the J end by 4 bases, with 14 bases between. The CDR3 extends over 14 amino acids. The germline gives CDR1 SGHVS, CDR2 FNYEAQ. CDR3 bases: TGTGCCAGCAGCCCCGTAGGGGGTGTCTATGGCTACACCTTC. This sequence encodes CASSPVGGVYGYTF.

The chain has TRBV9 and TRBJ1-3; no clear D. This CDR3 spans 15 amino acids. The V end lost 0 bases, the J end lost 2 bases, and 9 bases lay between the germline ends. The germline gives CDR1 SGDLS, CDR2 YYNGEE. The chain's CDR3 is CASSVVASPGNTIYF. As DNA, the CDR3 is TGTGCCAGCAGCGTAGTGGCGTCCCCTGGAAACACCATATATTTT.

The chain is built from TRBV28 and TRBJ1-2, with D hard to call. The V gene lost 8 bases and the J gene lost 5 bases, with 21 bases spanning the gap. Germline loops: CDR1 MDHEN, CDR2 SYDVKM. This CDR3 region has 15 residues. This CDR3 reads CASGRSPTRNYGYTF. The DNA of the CDR3 is TGTGCCAGCGGGAGGTCACCTACCAGGAATTATGGCTACACCTTC.